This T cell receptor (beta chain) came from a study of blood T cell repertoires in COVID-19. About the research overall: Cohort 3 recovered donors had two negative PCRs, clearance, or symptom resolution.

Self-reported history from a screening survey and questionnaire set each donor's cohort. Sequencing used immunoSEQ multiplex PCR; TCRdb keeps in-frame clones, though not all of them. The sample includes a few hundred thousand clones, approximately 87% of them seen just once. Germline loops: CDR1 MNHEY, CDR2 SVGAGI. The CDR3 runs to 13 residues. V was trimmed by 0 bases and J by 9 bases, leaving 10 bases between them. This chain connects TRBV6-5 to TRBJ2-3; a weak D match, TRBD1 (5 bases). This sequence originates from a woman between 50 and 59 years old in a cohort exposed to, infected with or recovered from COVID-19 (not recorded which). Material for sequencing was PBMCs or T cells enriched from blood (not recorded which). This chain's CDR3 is CASSYSISGTQYF. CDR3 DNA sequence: TGTGCCAGCAGTTACTCGATTTCAGGGACGCAGTATTTT.